This T cell receptor beta chain was identified in a study of vaccination effects on CD4 cells after COVID-19. The method was immunoSEQ multiplex PCR; TCRdb's version includes in-frame clones alone and lacks a portion of them. The sample lists tens of thousands of clones, under 70% occurring once. Whole-study results and caveats: Early post-infection timepoints were absent, and convalescent patients were few. Marked clonal contraction was seen in infection- and vaccine-induced clones late after vaccination.

Trimming cost V 1 base and J 5 bases, with 8 bases left between them. CDR3 length equals 14 residues. Germline CDR1 and CDR2: SGHTA and FQGNSA. ViraFEST expansion of antigen-specific CD4+ T cells with viral peptide pools preceded sequencing. Having been cultured for less than 12 days, the cells underwent CD4+ T cell isolation. Vaccine recipients, nucleocapsid antibody negative, had no prior SARS-CoV-2 infection. After approximately 2 million PBMC were placed in each well, they were cultured with roughly 10 IU/ml IL-2 and about 10 ug/ml peptides. As concerns this clone: Its antigen is as yet unknown.

The input for sequencing was CD4+ T cells from PBMCs cultured with SARS-CoV-2 spike peptides, taken before COVID-19 vaccination. This chain connects TRBV7-2 to TRBJ2-2; unclear D gene. This receptor was identified in a human donor who received a COVID-19 vaccine. The CDR3 reads CASSLGMGTGELFF. Here the CDR3 DNA reads TGTGCCAGCAGCTTAGGGATGGGGACCGGGGAGCTGTTTTTT.